Listed below are T cell receptor beta chains from one sample, sequenced in a study of beta chain features in type 1 diabetes. Clones were sequenced by immunoSEQ multiplex PCR, and TCRdb holds only the in-frame ones, with some missing. The repertoire has 50,000 or so clones, approximately 45% of them found once; the top ten carry more than 1.4%. Input material: Tregs from blood. The source of these receptors is a man between 25 and 39 years old with type 1 diabetes. Both conserved end residues are part of each CDR3. The D gene is left open where the match is weak. Not every row has a clone size; where given, it reads once, few, many or a size class.

D gene,V gene,J gene,clone size,CDR3 protein,CDR3 DNA
NA,TRBV7-8,TRBJ2-5,NA,CASSLARGFQETQYF,TGTGCCAGCAGCTTAGCTCGGGGTTTCCAAGAGACCCAGTACTTC
TRBD1,TRBV28,TRBJ2-7,NA,CASSLSGQGAREQYF,TGTGCCAGCAGTTTATCGGGACAGGGGGCGCGCGAGCAGTACTTC
NA,TRBV7-9,TRBJ2-1,NA,CASSFLAPIYNEQFF,TGTGCCAGCAGCTTCCTAGCACCTATATACAATGAGCAGTTCTTC
TRBD1,TRBV28,TRBJ1-2,NA,CASVSGQGVGGYTF,TGTGCCAGCGTATCGGGGCAGGGGGTCGGCGGCTACACCTTC
NA,TRBV7-2,TRBJ2-7,NA,CASSLAAGDTRDEQYF,TGTGCCAGCAGCTTAGCGGCAGGGGACACCCGGGACGAGCAGTACTTC
NA,TRBV5-4,TRBJ2-1,NA,CASSSTYNEQFF,TGTGCCAGCAGCTCTACCTACAATGAGCAGTTCTTC
NA,TRBV30,TRBJ1-2,NA,CAWSQRTQGLGYTF,TGTGCCTGGAGTCAAAGGACACAGGGCTTAGGCTACACCTTC
NA,TRBV6-1,TRBJ1-5,NA,CASSKAGGRDQPQHF,TGTGCCAGCAGCAAGGCGGGAGGGAGGGATCAGCCCCAGCATTTT
NA,TRBV7-9,TRBJ1-5,NA,CASSLQGSNQPQHF,TGTGCCAGCAGCTTACAGGGAAGCAATCAGCCCCAGCATTTT
NA,TRBV7-2,TRBJ2-1,few,CASRVRLETSSYNEQFF,TGTGCCAGCAGGGTGAGACTTGAAACAAGCTCCTACAATGAGCAGTTCTTC
TRBD2,TRBV4-2,TRBJ2-5,NA,CASSREPGGSMYETQYF,TGTGCCAGCAGCCGTGAACCGGGCGGGAGTATGTATGAGACCCAGTACTTC
NA,TRBV7-8,TRBJ1-3,many,CASSLDLPIGGNTIYF,TGTGCCAGCAGCTTAGATCTCCCAATCGGTGGAAACACCATATATTTT
NA,TRBV7-3,TRBJ2-3,NA,CASAYGIGGYTDTQYF,TGTGCCTCAGCTTATGGGATAGGCGGGTACACAGATACGCAGTATTTT
TRBD2,TRBV7-9,TRBJ2-3,few,CASSFVAGDTQYF,TGTGCCAGCAGCTTCGTAGCGGGAGATACGCAGTATTTT
NA,TRBV5-1,TRBJ2-1,NA,CASSLVQGTKNEQFF,TGCGCCAGCAGCTTGGTACAGGGAACGAAAAATGAGCAGTTCTTC
NA,TRBV5-5,TRBJ2-1,medium-sized,CASSLVVGYEQFF,TGTGCCAGCAGCTTGGTTGTGGGCTATGAGCAGTTCTTC